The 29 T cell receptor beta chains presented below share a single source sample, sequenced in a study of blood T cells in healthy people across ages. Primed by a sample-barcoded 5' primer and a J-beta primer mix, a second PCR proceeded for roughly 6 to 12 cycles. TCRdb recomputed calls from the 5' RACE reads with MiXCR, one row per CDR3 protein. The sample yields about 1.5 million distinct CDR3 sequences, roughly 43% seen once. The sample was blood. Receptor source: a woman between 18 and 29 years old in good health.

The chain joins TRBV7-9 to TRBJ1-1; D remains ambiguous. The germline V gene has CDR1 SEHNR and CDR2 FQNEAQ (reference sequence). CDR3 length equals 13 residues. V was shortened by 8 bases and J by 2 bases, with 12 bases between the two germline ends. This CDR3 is CASGRVVNTEAFF. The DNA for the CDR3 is TGTGCCAGCGGAAGGGTTGTTAACACTGAAGCTTTCTTT.

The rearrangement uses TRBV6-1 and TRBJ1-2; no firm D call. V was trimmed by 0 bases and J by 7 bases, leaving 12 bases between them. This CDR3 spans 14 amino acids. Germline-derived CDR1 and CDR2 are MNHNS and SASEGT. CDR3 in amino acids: CASSEADLLGGYTF. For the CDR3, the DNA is TGTGCCAGCAGTGAAGCCGACCTGCTGGGTGGCTACACCTTC.

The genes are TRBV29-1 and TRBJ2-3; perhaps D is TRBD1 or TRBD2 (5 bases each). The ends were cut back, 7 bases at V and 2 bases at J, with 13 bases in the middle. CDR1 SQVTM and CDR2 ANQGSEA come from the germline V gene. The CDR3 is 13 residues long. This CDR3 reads CSGTGRITDTQYF. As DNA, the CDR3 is TGCAGCGGAACGGGACGGATCACAGATACGCAGTATTTT.

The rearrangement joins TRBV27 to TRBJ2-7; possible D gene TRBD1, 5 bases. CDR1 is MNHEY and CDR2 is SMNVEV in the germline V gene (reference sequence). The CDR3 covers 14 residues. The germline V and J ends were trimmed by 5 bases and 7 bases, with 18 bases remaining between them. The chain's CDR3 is CASSPQDSKGEQYF. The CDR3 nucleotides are TGTGCCAGCAGTCCACAGGATAGTAAGGGGGAGCAGTACTTC.

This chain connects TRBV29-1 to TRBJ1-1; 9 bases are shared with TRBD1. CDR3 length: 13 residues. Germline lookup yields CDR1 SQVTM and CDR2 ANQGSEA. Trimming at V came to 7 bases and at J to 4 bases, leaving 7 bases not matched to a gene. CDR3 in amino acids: CSALGQGITEAFF. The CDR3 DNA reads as TGCAGCGCCCTCGGACAGGGGATCACTGAAGCTTTCTTT.

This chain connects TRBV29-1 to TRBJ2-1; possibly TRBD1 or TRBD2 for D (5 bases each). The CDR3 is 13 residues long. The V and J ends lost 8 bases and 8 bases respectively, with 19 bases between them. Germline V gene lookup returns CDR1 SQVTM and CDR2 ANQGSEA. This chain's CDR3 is CSLAEGPGDEQFF. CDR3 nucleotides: TGCAGCCTTGCCGAGGGGCCGGGTGATGAGCAGTTCTTC.

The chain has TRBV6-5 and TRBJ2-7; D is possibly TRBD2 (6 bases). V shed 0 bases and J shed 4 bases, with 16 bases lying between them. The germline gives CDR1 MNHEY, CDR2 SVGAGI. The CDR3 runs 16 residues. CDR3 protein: CASSYSGGEGTYEQYF. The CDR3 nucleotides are TGTGCCAGCAGTTACTCCGGGGGAGAGGGTACTTACGAGCAGTACTTC.

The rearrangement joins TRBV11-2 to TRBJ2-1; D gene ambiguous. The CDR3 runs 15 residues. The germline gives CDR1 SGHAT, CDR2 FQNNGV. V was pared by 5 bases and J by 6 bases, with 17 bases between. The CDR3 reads CASSKPFPRVNEQFF. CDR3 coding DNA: TGTGCCAGCAGCAAACCCTTTCCTAGGGTCAATGAGCAGTTCTTC. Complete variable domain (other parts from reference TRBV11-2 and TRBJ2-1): EAGVAQSPRYKIIEKRQSVAFWCNPISGHATLYWYQQILGQGPKLLIQFQNNGVVDDSQLPKDRFSAERLKGVDSTLKIQPAKLEDSAVYLCASSKPFPRVNEQFFGPGTRLTVL.

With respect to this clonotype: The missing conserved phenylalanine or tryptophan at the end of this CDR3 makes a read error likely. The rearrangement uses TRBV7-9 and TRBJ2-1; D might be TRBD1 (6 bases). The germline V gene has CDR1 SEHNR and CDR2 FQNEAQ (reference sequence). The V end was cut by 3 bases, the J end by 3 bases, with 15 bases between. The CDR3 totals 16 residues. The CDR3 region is CASSFPQGYGYNEQFL. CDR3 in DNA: TGTGCCAGCAGCTTCCCGCAGGGGTACGGCTACAATGAGCAGTTCTTA.

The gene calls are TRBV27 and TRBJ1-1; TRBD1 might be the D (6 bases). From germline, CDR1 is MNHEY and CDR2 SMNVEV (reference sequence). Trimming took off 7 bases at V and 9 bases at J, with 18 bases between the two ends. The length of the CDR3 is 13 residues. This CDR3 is CASTWSGADKAFF. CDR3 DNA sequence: TGTGCCAGCACCTGGTCGGGGGCGGATAAAGCTTTCTTT.

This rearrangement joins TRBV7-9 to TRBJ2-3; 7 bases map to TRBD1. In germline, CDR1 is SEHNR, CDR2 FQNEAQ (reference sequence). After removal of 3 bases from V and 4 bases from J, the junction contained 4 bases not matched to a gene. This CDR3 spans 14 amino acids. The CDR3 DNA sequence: TGTGCCAGCAGCTTCCGGGACAGCCCAGATACGCAGTATTTT. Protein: CASSFRDSPDTQYF.

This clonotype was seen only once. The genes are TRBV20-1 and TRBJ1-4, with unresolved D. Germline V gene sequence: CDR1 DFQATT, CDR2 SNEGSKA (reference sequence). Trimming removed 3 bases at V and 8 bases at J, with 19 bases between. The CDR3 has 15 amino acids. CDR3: CSARRVAQRREKLFF. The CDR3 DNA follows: TGCAGTGCTAGGAGAGTGGCCCAACGAAGGGAAAAACTGTTTTTT.

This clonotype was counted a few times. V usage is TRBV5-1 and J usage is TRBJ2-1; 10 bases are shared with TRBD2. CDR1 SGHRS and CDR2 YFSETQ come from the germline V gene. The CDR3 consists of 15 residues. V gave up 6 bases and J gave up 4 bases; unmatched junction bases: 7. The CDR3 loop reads CASIRLAGVYNEQFF. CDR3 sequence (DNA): TGCGCCAGCATTCGACTAGCGGGCGTATACAATGAGCAGTTCTTC.

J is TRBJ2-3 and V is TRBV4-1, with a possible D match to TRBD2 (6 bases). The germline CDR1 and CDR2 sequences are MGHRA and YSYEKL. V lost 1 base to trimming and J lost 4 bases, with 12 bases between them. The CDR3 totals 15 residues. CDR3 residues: CASSQVAGTADTQYF. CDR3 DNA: TGCGCCAGCAGCCAAGTGGCGGGGACCGCAGATACGCAGTATTTT.

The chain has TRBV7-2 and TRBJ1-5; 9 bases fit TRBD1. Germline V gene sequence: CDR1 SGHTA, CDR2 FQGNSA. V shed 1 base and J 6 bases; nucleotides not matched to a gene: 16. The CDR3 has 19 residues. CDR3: CASSLGPPNRDRARQPQHF. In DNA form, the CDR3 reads TGTGCCAGCAGCTTAGGCCCTCCTAACCGGGACAGGGCTCGTCAGCCCCAGCATTTT.

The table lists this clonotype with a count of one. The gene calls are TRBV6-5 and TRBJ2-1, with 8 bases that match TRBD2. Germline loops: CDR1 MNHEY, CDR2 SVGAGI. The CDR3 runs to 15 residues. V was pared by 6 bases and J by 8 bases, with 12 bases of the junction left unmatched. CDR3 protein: CASRKTSGGGYEQFF. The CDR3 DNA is TGTGCCAGCAGGAAAACTAGCGGTGGGGGTTATGAGCAGTTCTTC.

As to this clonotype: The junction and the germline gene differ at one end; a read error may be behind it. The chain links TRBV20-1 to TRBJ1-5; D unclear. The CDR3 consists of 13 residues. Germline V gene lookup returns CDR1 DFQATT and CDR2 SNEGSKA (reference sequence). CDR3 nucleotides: TGCAGTCCTAGTTTAAGCAGCAATCAGCCCCAGCATTTT. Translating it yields CSPSLSSNQPQHF.

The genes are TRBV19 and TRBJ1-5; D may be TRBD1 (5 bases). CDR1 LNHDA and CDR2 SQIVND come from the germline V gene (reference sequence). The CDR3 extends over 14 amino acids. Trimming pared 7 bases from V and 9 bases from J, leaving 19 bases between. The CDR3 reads CASIGRGERRPQHF. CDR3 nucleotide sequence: TGTGCCAGTATCGGGAGGGGAGAACGGCGGCCCCAGCATTTT.

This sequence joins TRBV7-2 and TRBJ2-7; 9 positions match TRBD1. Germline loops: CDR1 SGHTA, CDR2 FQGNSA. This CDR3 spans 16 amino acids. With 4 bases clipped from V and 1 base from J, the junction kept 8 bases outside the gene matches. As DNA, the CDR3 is TGTGCCAGCAGCTCAAACAGGGGGCTGATTTCCTACGAGCAGTACTTC. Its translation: CASSSNRGLISYEQYF.

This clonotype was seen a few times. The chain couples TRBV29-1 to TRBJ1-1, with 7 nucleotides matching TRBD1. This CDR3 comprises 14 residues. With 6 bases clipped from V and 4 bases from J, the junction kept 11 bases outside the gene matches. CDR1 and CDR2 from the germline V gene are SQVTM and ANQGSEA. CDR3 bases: TGCAGCGTGGTCAGACAGGGCCAGGGCACTGAAGCTTTCTTT. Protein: CSVVRQGQGTEAFF.

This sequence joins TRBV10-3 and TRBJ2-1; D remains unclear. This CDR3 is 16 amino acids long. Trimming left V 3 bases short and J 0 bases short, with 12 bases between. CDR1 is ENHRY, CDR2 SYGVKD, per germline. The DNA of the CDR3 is TGTGCCATCAGTGAATTAGGGTCGAGCTCCTACAATGAGCAGTTCTTC. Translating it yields CAISELGSSSYNEQFF.

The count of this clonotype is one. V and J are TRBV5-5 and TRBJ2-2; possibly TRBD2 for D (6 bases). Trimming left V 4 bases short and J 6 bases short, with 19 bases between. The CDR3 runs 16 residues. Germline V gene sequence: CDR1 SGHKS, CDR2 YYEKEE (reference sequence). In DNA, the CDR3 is TGTGCCAGCAGCGGGACCGGGATATGGGACTCCGGGGAGCTGTTTTTT. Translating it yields CASSGTGIWDSGELFF. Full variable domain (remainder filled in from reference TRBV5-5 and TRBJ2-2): DAGVTQSPTHLIKTRGQQVTLRCSPISGHKSVSWYQQVLGQGPQFIFQYYEKEERGRGNFPDRFSARQFPNYSSELNVNALLLGDSALYLCASSGTGIWDSGELFFGEGSRLTVL.

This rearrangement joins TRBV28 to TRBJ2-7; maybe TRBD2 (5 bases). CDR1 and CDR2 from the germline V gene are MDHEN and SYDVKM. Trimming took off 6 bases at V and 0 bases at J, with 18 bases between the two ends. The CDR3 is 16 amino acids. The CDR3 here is CASSQTTARGSYEQYF. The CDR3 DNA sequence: TGTGCCAGCAGCCAAACGACGGCCCGGGGCTCCTACGAGCAGTACTTC. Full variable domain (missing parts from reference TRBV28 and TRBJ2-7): DVKVTQSSRYLVKRTGEKVFLECVQDMDHENMFWYRQDPGLGLRLIYFSYDVKMKEKGDIPEGYSVSREKKERFSLILESASTNQTSMYLCASSQTTARGSYEQYFGPGTRLTVT.

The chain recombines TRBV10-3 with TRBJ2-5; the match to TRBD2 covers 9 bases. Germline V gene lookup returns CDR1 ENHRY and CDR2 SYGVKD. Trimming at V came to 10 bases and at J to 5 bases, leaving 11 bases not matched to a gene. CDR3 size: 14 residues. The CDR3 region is CATRPSGGFETQYF. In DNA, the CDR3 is TGTGCCACCAGGCCCAGCGGGGGGTTCGAGACCCAGTACTTC.

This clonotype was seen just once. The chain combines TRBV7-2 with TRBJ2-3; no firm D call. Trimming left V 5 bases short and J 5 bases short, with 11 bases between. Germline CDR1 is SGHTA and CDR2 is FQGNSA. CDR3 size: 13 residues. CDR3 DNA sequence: TGTGCCAGCAGCGTATCCGTCCAAGATACGCAGTATTTT. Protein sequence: CASSVSVQDTQYF.

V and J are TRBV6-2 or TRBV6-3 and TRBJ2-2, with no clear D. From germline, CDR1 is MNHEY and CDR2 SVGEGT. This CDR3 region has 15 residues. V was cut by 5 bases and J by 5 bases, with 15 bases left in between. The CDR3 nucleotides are TGTGCCAGCAGTCTCGCCGGAATTAAAACCGGGGAGCTGTTTTTT. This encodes CASSLAGIKTGELFF.

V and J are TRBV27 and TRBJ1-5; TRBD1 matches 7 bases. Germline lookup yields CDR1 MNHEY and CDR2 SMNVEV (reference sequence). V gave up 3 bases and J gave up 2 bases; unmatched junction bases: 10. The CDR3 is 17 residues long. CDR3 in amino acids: CASSFVTGKGGNQPQHF. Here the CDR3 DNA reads TGTGCCAGCAGTTTCGTGACAGGGAAGGGCGGCAATCAGCCCCAGCATTTT.

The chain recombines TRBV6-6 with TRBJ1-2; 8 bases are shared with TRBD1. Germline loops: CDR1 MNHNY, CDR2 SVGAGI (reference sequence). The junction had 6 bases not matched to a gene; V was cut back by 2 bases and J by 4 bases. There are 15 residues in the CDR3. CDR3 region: CASSYGQGRLYGYTF. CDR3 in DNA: TGTGCCAGCAGTTACGGACAGGGACGTCTCTATGGCTACACCTTC.

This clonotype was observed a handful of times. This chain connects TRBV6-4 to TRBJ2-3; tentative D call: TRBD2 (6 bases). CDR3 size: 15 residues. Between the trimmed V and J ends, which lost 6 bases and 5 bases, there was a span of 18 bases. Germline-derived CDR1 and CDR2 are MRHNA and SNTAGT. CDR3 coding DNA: TGTGCCAGCAGCGCAGCCCAGGGCGGGGAAGATACGCAGTATTTT. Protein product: CASSAAQGGEDTQYF.